The rows below give T cell receptor beta chains drawn from one sample of a study of shared clonotypes between healthy human individuals. Libraries were prepared by immunoSEQ multiplex PCR; TCRdb keeps only in-frame clonotypes and omits some of them. This sample has approximately 100,000 clones; 67% occur once, and the top ten carry over 35%. The sequencing sample was made of memory CD8+ T cells sorted from blood. The receptors were gathered from a man aged 25 to 45 in good health. The CDR3 runs from the conserved cysteine through the conserved F or W. The order of the fields is V gene, clone size, J gene, D gene, CDR3 protein, CDR3 DNA. The D gene is left open where the match is weak. Size values are once, few and many counts, or a class for expanded clones, and some rows have none.

V gene: TRBV5-4; clone size: .; J gene: TRBJ2-7; D gene: .; CDR3 protein: CASSLPGEYEQYF; CDR3 DNA: TGTGCCAGCAGCTTACCGGGAGAGTACGAGCAGTACTTC
V gene: TRBV2; clone size: few; J gene: TRBJ2-1; D gene: TRBD1; CDR3 protein: CASKHRGYSYNEQFF; CDR3 DNA: TGTGCCAGCAAGCACAGGGGATACTCCTACAATGAGCAGTTCTTC
V gene: TRBV7-9; clone size: few; J gene: TRBJ2-1; D gene: .; CDR3 protein: CASSFELDTNEQFF; CDR3 DNA: TGTGCCAGCAGCTTCGAACTAGATACCAATGAGCAGTTCTTC
V gene: TRBV7-9; clone size: .; J gene: TRBJ2-5; D gene: .; CDR3 protein: CASSLPPWAAEGETQYF; CDR3 DNA: TGTGCCAGCAGCTTACCCCCCTGGGCAGCAGAAGGAGAGACCCAGTACTTC
V gene: TRBV11-2; clone size: .; J gene: TRBJ2-7; D gene: .; CDR3 protein: CASSSNVPSSGSYEQYF; CDR3 DNA: TGTGCCAGCAGCTCTAATGTCCCCAGCTCGGGCTCCTACGAGCAGTACTTC
V gene: TRBV13; clone size: .; J gene: TRBJ2-1; D gene: TRBD2; CDR3 protein: CATSGTYGNEQFF; CDR3 DNA: TGTGCCACCAGCGGGACTTACGGCAATGAGCAGTTCTTC
V gene: TRBV9; clone size: few; J gene: TRBJ1-4; D gene: .; CDR3 protein: CASSATGIAYEKLFF; CDR3 DNA: TGTGCCAGCAGCGCAACCGGGATCGCATATGAAAAACTGTTTTTT
V gene: TRBV4-1; clone size: .; J gene: TRBJ2-7; D gene: .; CDR3 protein: CASSQGAPIEQYF; CDR3 DNA: TGCGCCAGCAGCCAAGGGGCACCTATCGAGCAGTACTTC
V gene: TRBV2; clone size: few; J gene: TRBJ2-7; D gene: TRBD2; CDR3 protein: CASSDTALAEEPEQYF; CDR3 DNA: TGTGCCAGCAGTGACACAGCACTAGCGGAAGAACCCGAGCAGTACTTC
V gene: TRBV5-6; clone size: once; J gene: TRBJ2-5; D gene: TRBD2; CDR3 protein: CASSISGSRPTQETQYF; CDR3 DNA: TGTGCCAGCAGCATAAGCGGGAGCAGACCCACACAAGAGACCCAGTACTTC
V gene: TRBV10-3; clone size: .; J gene: TRBJ1-3; D gene: .; CDR3 protein: CAISETGSGNTIYF; CDR3 DNA: TGTGCCATCAGTGAGACAGGGTCTGGAAACACCATATATTTT
V gene: TRBV6-6; clone size: many; J gene: TRBJ2-7; D gene: .; CDR3 protein: CASRSIYYEQYF; CDR3 DNA: TGTGCCAGCAGATCCATATACTACGAGCAGTACTTC
V gene: TRBV7-9; clone size: .; J gene: TRBJ2-3; D gene: .; CDR3 protein: CASSLVVSGSDTQYF; CDR3 DNA: TGTGCCAGCAGCTTAGTTGTGTCCGGGTCAGATACGCAGTATTTT
V gene: TRBV7-9; clone size: .; J gene: TRBJ2-3; D gene: .; CDR3 protein: CASSPGLGADTQYF; CDR3 DNA: TGTGCCAGCAGCCCGGGATTGGGGGCAGATACGCAGTATTTT
V gene: TRBV7-8; clone size: .; J gene: TRBJ2-3; D gene: .; CDR3 protein: CASSLATSGGVRDTQYF; CDR3 DNA: TGTGCCAGCAGCTTAGCAACCAGCGGTGGGGTAAGAGATACGCAGTATTTT
V gene: TRBV7-9; clone size: .; J gene: TRBJ2-2; D gene: .; CDR3 protein: CASSPTGPNTGELFF; CDR3 DNA: TGTGCCAGCAGCCCGACGGGGCCAAACACCGGGGAGCTGTTTTTT
V gene: TRBV2; clone size: once; J gene: TRBJ2-7; D gene: TRBD2; CDR3 protein: CASSTTSGTHEQYF; CDR3 DNA: TGTGCCAGCAGTACCACTAGCGGGACTCACGAGCAGTACTTC
V gene: TRBV6-5; clone size: .; J gene: TRBJ2-1; D gene: TRBD2; CDR3 protein: CASSYTSGKGQFF; CDR3 DNA: TGTGCCAGCAGTTACACTAGCGGGAAGGGGCAGTTCTTC
V gene: TRBV10-3; clone size: .; J gene: TRBJ2-3; D gene: TRBD1; CDR3 protein: CAISGDRGLMTDTQYF; CDR3 DNA: TGTGCCATCAGTGGGGACAGGGGGCTGATGACAGATACGCAGTATTTT
V gene: TRBV5-4; clone size: .; J gene: TRBJ2-2; D gene: .; CDR3 protein: CASSAVGSNAGELFF; CDR3 DNA: TGTGCCAGCAGCGCGGTAGGGTCGAACGCCGGGGAGCTGTTTTTT
V gene: TRBV20-1; clone size: .; J gene: TRBJ2-7; D gene: .; CDR3 protein: CSAYDSLEQYF; CDR3 DNA: TGCAGTGCTTATGACTCCCTCGAGCAGTACTTC
V gene: TRBV28; clone size: .; J gene: TRBJ2-1; D gene: TRBD2; CDR3 protein: CASSLLAGSSYNEQFF; CDR3 DNA: TGTGCCAGCAGTTTACTAGCGGGTAGCTCCTACAATGAGCAGTTCTTC
V gene: TRBV28; clone size: .; J gene: TRBJ2-3; D gene: .; CDR3 protein: CASSLDYLRTDTQYF; CDR3 DNA: TGTGCCAGCAGTTTAGACTACCTCCGCACAGATACGCAGTATTTT